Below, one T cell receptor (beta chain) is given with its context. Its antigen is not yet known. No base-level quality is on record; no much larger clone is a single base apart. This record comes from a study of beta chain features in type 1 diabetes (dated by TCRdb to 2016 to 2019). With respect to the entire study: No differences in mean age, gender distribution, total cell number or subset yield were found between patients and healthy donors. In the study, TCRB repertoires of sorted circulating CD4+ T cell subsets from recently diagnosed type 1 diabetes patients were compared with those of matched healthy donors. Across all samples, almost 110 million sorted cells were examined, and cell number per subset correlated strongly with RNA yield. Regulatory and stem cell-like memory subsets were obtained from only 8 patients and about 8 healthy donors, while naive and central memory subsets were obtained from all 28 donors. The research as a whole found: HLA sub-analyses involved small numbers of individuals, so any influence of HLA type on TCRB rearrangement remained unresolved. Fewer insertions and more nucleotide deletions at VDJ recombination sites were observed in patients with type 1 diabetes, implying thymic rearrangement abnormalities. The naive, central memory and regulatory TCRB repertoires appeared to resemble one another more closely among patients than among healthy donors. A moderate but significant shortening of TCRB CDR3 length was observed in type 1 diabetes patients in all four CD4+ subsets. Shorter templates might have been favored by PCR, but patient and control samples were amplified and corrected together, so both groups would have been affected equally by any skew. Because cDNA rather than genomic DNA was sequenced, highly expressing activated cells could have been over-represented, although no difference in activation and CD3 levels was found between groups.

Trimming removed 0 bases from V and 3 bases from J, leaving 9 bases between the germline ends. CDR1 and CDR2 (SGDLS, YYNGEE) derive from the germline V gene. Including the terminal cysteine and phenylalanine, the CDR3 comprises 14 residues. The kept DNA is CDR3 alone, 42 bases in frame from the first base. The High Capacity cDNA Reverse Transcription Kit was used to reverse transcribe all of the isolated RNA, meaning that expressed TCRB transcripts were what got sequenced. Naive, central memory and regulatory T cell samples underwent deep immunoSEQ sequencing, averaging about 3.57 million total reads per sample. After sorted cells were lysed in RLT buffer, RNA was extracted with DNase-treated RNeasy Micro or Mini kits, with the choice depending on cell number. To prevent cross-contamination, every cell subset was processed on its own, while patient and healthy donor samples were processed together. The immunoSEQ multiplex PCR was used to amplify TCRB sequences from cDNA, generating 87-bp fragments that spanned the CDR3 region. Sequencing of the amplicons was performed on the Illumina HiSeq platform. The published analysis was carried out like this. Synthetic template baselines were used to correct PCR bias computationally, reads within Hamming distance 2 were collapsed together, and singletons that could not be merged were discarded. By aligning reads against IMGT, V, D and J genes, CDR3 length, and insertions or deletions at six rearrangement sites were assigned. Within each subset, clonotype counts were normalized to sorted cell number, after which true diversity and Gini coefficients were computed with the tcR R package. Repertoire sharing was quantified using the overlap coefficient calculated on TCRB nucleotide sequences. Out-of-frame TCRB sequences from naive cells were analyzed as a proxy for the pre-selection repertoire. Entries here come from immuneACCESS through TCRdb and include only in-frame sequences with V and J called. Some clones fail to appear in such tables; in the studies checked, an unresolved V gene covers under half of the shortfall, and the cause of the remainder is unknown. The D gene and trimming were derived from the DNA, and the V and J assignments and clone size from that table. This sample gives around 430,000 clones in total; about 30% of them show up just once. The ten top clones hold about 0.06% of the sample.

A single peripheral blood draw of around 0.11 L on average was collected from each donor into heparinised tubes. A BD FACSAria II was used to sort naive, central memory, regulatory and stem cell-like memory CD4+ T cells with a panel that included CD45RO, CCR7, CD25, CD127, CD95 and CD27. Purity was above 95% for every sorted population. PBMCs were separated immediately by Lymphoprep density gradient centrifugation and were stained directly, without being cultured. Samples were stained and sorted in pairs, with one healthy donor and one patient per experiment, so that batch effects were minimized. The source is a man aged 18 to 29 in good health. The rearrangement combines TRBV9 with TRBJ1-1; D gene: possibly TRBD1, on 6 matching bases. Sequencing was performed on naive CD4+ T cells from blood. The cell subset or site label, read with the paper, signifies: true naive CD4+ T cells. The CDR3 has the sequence CASSVAGDHTEAFF. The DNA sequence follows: TGTGCCAGCAGCGTAGCAGGGGACCACACTGAAGCTTTCTTT.